This T cell receptor (beta chain) was captured in a study of shared clonotypes between healthy human individuals. Study-level findings and limits: Rarefaction showed sorted-subset sequencing was incomplete despite large depth. Shared across several donors were about 4.6% of the naive CD4 clonotypes.

Several immunoSEQ plates received, in even portions, the genomic DNA of each subset. Profiling relied on immunoSEQ multiplex PCR, and the TCRdb table lists in-frame clones only, not all of them. This repertoire shows over 800,000 clones, around 92% found once; its top ten account for approximately 25%. Concerning this clone itself: What it recognizes is unknown.

CD8 cells regarded as naive lacked CD45RO, were positively chosen for CCR7, and omitted terminally differentiated effector memory CD45RA+ cells. Trimming pared 7 bases from V and 4 bases from J, leaving 13 bases between. The CDR3 contains 14 residues. Per germline, CDR1 SGHTA and CDR2 FQGNSA. The chain has TRBV7-2 and TRBJ1-4; no definite D call. The sequenced sample was naive CD8+ T cells sorted from blood. This receptor was taken from a man aged 25-45 years in good health. In DNA form, the CDR3 reads TGTGCCAGCAAACAAACGGGCTATAATGAAAAACTGTTTTTT. Its translation: CASKQTGYNEKLFF.